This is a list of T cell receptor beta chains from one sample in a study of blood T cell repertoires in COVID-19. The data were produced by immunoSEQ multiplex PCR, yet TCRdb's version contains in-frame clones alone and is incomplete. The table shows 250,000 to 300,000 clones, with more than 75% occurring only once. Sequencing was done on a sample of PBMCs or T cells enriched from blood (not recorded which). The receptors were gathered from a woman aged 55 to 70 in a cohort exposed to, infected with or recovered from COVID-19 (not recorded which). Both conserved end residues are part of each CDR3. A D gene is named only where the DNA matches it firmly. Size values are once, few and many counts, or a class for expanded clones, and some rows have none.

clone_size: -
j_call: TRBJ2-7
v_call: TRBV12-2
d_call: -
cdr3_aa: CASRFGGRRGEQYF
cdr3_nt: TGTGCAAGTCGCTTCGGCGGGAGACGAGGAGAGCAGTACTTC

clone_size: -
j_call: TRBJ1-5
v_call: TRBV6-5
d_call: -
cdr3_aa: CASSYSKIGGDQPQHF
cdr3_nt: TGTGCCAGCAGTTACTCGAAAATTGGGGGCGATCAGCCCCAGCATTTT

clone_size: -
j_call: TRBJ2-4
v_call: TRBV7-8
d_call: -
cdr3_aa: CASSTRQEYNIQYF
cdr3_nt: TGTGCCAGCAGCACCCGACAGGAATACAACATTCAGTACTTC

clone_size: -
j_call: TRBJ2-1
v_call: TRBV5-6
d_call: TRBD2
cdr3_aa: CASSPDIGTSNFDEQFF
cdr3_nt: TGTGCCAGCAGTCCCGACATCGGGACTAGCAATTTCGATGAGCAGTTCTTC

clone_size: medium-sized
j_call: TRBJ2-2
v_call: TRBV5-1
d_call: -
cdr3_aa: CASSTALTGGNTGELFF
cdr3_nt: TGCGCCAGCAGCACCGCCTTGACAGGAGGGAACACCGGGGAGCTGTTTTTT

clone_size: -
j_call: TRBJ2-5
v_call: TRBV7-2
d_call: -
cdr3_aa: CASSLRGETQYF
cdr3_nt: TGTGCCAGCAGCTTGAGGGGGGAGACCCAGTACTTC

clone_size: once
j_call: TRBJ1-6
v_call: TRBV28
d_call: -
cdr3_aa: CASSTPGGGRGPLHF
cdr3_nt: TGTGCCAGCAGTACCCCTGGGGGGGGGAGAGGGCCCCTCCACTTT

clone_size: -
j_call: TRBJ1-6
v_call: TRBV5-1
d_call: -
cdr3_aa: CASSLEGGNSPLHF
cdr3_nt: TGCGCCAGCAGCTTAGAGGGTGGGAATTCACCCCTCCACTTT

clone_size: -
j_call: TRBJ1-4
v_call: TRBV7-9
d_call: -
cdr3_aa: CASSLGHRGEKLFF
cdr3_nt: TGTGCCAGCAGCTTAGGACATCGGGGGGAAAAACTGTTTTTT

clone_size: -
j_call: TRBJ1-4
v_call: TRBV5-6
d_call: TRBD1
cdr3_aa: CASSLARGIDEKLFF
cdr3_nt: TGTGCCAGCAGCTTGGCCAGGGGGATCGACGAAAAACTGTTTTTT

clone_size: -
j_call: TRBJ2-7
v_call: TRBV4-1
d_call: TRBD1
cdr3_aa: CASSQVPGTGDEQYF
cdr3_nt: TGCGCCAGCAGCCAAGTTCCCGGGACAGGGGACGAGCAGTACTTC

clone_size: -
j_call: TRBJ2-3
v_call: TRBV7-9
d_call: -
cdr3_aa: CASSLDVGSTDTQYF
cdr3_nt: TGTGCCAGCAGCTTAGATGTCGGTAGCACAGATACGCAGTATTTT

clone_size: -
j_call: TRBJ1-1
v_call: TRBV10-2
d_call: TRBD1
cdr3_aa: CASRRYRGGNTEAFF
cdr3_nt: TGCGCCAGCAGAAGGTACAGGGGAGGAAACACTGAAGCTTTCTTT

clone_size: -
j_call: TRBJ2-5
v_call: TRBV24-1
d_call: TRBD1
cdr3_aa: CATSDLNRGYETQYF
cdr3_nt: TGTGCCACCAGTGATTTGAACAGGGGTTACGAGACCCAGTACTTC

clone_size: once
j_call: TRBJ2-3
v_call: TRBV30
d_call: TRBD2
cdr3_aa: CAWNAGGSTDTQYF
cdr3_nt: TGTGCCTGGAACGCGGGAGGGAGCACAGATACGCAGTATTTT

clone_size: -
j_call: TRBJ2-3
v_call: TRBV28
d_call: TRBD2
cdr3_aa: CASRSTQTSGSEGTQYF
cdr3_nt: TGTGCCAGCAGGTCTACTCAGACTAGCGGGAGTGAGGGTACGCAGTATTTT

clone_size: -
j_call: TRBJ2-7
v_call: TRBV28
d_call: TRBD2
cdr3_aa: CASSLAGAGEQYF
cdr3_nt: TGTGCCAGCAGCCTAGCGGGAGCAGGGGAGCAGTACTTC

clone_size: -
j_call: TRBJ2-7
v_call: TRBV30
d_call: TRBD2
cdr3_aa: CAWRGGGTSGSKQYF
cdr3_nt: TGTGCCTGGAGGGGAGGGGGGACTAGCGGGAGCAAGCAGTACTTC

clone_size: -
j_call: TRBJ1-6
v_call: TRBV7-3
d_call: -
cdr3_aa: CASSSQVLNSPLHF
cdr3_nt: TGTGCCAGCAGCTCCCAGGTGCTAAATTCACCCCTCCACTTT

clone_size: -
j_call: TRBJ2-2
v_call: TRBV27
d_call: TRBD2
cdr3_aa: CASTPRRGWASGRSDTGELFF
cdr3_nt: TGTGCCAGCACCCCCCGCCGGGGGTGGGCTAGCGGGAGGTCGGACACCGGGGAGCTGTTTTTT

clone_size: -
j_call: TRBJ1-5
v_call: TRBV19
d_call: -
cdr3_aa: CASSIDPDQPQHF
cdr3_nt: TGTGCCAGTAGTATAGACCCCGATCAGCCCCAGCATTTT

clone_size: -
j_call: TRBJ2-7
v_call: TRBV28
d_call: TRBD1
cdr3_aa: CASQGVLAYEQYF
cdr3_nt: TGTGCCAGCCAGGGGGTTTTGGCCTACGAGCAGTACTTC

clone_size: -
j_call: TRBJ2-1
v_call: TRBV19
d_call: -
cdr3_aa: CASSIDGSYNEQFF
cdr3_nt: TGTGCCAGTAGTATAGATGGCAGCTACAATGAGCAGTTCTTC

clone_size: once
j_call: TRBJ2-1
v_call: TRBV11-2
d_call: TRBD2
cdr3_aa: CASSLHSGRVNEQFF
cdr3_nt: TGTGCCAGCAGCTTACATAGCGGGAGAGTCAATGAGCAGTTCTTC

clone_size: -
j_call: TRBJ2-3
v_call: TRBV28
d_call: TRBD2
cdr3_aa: CASSKLAGADTQYF
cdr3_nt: TGTGCCAGCAGCAAACTAGCGGGAGCAGATACGCAGTATTTT

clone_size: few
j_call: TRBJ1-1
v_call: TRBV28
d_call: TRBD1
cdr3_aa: CASREGGTGMNTEAFF
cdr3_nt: TGTGCCAGCAGGGAGGGGGGGACAGGCATGAACACTGAAGCTTTCTTT

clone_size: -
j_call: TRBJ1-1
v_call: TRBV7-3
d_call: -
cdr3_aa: CASSSDRGTEAFF
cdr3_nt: TGTGCCAGCAGCTCAGACAGAGGCACTGAAGCTTTCTTT

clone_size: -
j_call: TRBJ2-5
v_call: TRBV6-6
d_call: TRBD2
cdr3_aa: CASTISVGRGKTQYF
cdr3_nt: TGTGCCAGCACTATCTCCGTGGGGAGGGGAAAGACCCAGTACTTC